One and the same sample provided the 18 T cell receptor beta chains below, sequenced in a study of blood T cells in healthy people across ages. A J-beta primer mix and a sample-barcoded 5' primer were used in a second PCR of about 7 to 12 cycles. Each CDR3 protein is one row after TCRdb ran MiXCR on the 5' RACE reads. The sample shows about 1.8 million distinct CDR3 sequences, roughly 50% of them seen only once. Sequencing was done on a sample of blood. The receptor set was obtained from a woman in her forties in good health.

The chain employs TRBV18 and TRBJ2-1; 11 bases line up with TRBD2. Germline values: CDR1 KGHSH, CDR2 LQKENI. The CDR3 is 14 amino acids. V was clipped by 3 bases and J by 9 bases; unmatched bases: 4. Here the CDR3 reads CASSPTSGAFEQFF. Here the CDR3 DNA reads TGTGCCAGCTCACCGACTAGCGGGGCGTTTGAGCAGTTCTTC.

The chain links TRBV9 to TRBJ1-2; 7 positions agree with TRBD1. CDR1 and CDR2 (germline): SGDLS, YYNGEE. The CDR3 totals 15 residues. Trimming at V came to 0 bases and at J to 3 bases, leaving 5 bases not matched to a gene. The CDR3 reads CASSVGTGADYGYTF. The CDR3 region has the DNA TGTGCCAGCAGCGTAGGCACAGGGGCTGACTATGGCTACACCTTC.

The rearrangement links TRBV20-1 to TRBJ2-3; 7 nucleotides match TRBD1. Germline CDR1 reads DFQATT; CDR2 reads SNEGSKA (reference sequence). J lost 4 bases, V lost 0 bases, and 13 bases had no gene match. The CDR3 spans 17 residues. Written as DNA, the CDR3 is TGCAGTGCTAGAGATCTGTCAGGGGGAAGGGTCGCAGATACGCAGTATTTT. As protein: CSARDLSGGRVADTQYF.

CDR3 protein: CASGGSGGRYNEQFF. DNA for the CDR3: TGCGCCAGCGGCGGAAGCGGGGGCCGCTACAATGAGCAGTTCTTC. The V gene is TRBV5-1, the J gene TRBJ2-1; 8 nucleotides agree with TRBD2. J lost 3 bases, V lost 7 bases, and 9 bases had no gene match. CDR1 and CDR2 (germline): SGHRS, YFSETQ. This CDR3 has 15 residues. Based on the CDR3 plus reference TRBV5-1 and TRBJ2-1, the full variable domain is KAGVTQTPRYLIKTRGQQVTLSCSPISGHRSVSWYQQTPGQGLQFLFEYFSETQRNKGNFPGRFSGRQFSNSRSEMNVSTLELGDSALYLCASGGSGGRYNEQFFGPGTRLTVL.

This clonotype was observed a handful of times. The chain joins TRBV9 to TRBJ2-6; D is unresolved. The ends were cut back, 4 bases at V and 6 bases at J, with 2 bases in the middle. This CDR3 comprises 11 residues. Germline V gene lookup returns CDR1 SGDLS and CDR2 YYNGEE. The CDR3 loop is CASSMANVLTF. The CDR3 DNA reads TGTGCCAGCAGCATGGCCAACGTCCTGACTTTC.

Only a few counts were recorded for this clonotype. The genes are TRBV29-1 and TRBJ1-2, with 7 bases that match TRBD1. Germline CDR1 and CDR2: SQVTM and ANQGSEA. CDR3 length equals 18 residues. Germline trimming cut 0 bases from V and 1 base from J; bases unmatched to any gene: 14. The CDR3 is CSVEDPLGMSGGNYGYTF. The DNA of the CDR3 is TGCAGCGTTGAAGACCCCCTGGGAATGTCAGGGGGTAACTATGGCTACACCTTC. Based on the CDR3 plus reference TRBV29-1 and TRBJ1-2, the full variable domain is SAVISQKPSRDICQRGTSLTIQCQVDSQVTMMFWYRQQPGQSLTLIATANQGSEATYESGFVIDKFPISRPNLTFSTLTVSNMSPEDSSIYLCSVEDPLGMSGGNYGYTFGSGTRLTVV.

The chain links TRBV6-6 to TRBJ2-5; 11 nucleotides line up with TRBD2. The CDR3 spans 14 residues. CDR1 MNHNY and CDR2 SVGAGI come from the germline V gene (reference sequence). J lost 3 bases, V lost 9 bases, and 6 bases had no gene match. In DNA form, the CDR3 reads TGTGCCAGTAAGACTAGCGGGGAAAAAGAGACCCAGTACTTC. Translating it yields CASKTSGEKETQYF.

The chain uses TRBV29-1 and TRBJ1-4, with D possibly matching TRBD1 (6 bases). Trimming stripped 3 bases from V and 15 bases from J, with 20 bases between. Germline V gene sequence: CDR1 SQVTM, CDR2 ANQGSEA. There are 13 residues in the CDR3. The CDR3, as DNA: TGCAGCGTTGAGGTTTCTCAGGGGACCGGAGTGTTTTTT. Translated: CSVEVSQGTGVFF.

Notes on this clonotype: The junction and the germline gene differ at one end; a read error may be behind it. The V gene is TRBV6-5, the J gene TRBJ1-2, with TRBD1 matching 9 bases. From germline, CDR1 is MNHEY and CDR2 SVGAGI. This CDR3 is built from 13 residues. The CDR3 sequence is CANSYDRGYGYTF. CDR3 sequence (DNA): TGTGCCAACAGTTATGACAGGGGGTATGGCTACACCTTC.

The chain's CDR3 is CATSSRPGSEQYF. The CDR3, as DNA: TGTGCCACCAGCAGTCGCCCTGGGAGTGAGCAGTACTTC. The gene calls are TRBV15 and TRBJ2-7; a possible D gene is TRBD2 (5 bases). Germline assignment: CDR1 LNHNV and CDR2 YYDKDF (reference sequence). There are 13 residues in the CDR3. V lost 3 bases, J lost 7 bases, and 13 bases lay in between.

This chain joins TRBV6-5 and TRBJ1-2, with D possibly TRBD1 on 5 matching bases. Germline V gives CDR1 MNHEY, CDR2 SVGAGI. The CDR3 is made up of 16 amino acids. V was cut by 6 bases and J by 7 bases, with 24 bases left in between. The CDR3 loop reads CASRFYPGPNLIGYTF. The CDR3 coding sequence is TGTGCCAGCAGATTTTACCCGGGACCTAATCTAATTGGCTACACCTTC.

This clonotype was picked up a small number of times. CDR3 nucleotide sequence: TGTGCCAGCAGCCAAAAGAACGCCGTGGGGACCCAGTACTTC. It translates to CASSQKNAVGTQYF. This chain joins TRBV3-1 and TRBJ2-7, with no clear D. The J call is uncertain, as TRBJ2-5 better fits the DNA end. Germline CDR1 and CDR2: LGHDT and YNNKEL (reference sequence). The CDR3 consists of 14 residues.

The rearrangement joins TRBV7-9 to TRBJ2-1; possible D gene TRBD1, 6 bases. CDR3 length: 15 amino acids. Germline CDR1 and CDR2: SEHNR and FQNEAQ (reference sequence). The V end was cut by 6 bases, the J end by 6 bases, with 18 bases between. The CDR3 sequence: CASRFGAGALNEQFF. The CDR3 DNA sequence: TGTGCCAGCAGGTTCGGGGCAGGGGCTCTCAATGAGCAGTTCTTC.

The rearrangement joins TRBV6-5 to TRBJ1-1; a possible D gene is TRBD1 (5 bases). Trimming took off 6 bases at V and 0 bases at J, with 14 bases between the two ends. The CDR3 has 15 residues. The germline V gene has CDR1 MNHEY and CDR2 SVGAGI. CDR3 residues: CASSRARGMNTEAFF. As DNA, the CDR3 is TGTGCCAGCAGCAGGGCCCGGGGTATGAACACTGAAGCTTTCTTT.

This clonotype has more than one count but fewer than ten. The chain carries TRBV6-2 or TRBV6-3 and TRBJ1-2; maybe TRBD1 (6 bases). The CDR3 sequence is 15 residues long. The germline gives CDR1 MNHEY, CDR2 SVGEGT. Trimming took off 5 bases at V and 8 bases at J, with 21 bases between the two ends. The CDR3 loop is CASSPTRTATRGYTF. The CDR3 coding sequence is TGTGCCAGCAGTCCTACCCGGACAGCAACCAGGGGCTACACCTTC.

The chain combines TRBV2 with TRBJ1-2; the D is unclear. Germline CDR1 SNHLY, CDR2 FYNNEI. This CDR3 region has 13 residues. V was pared by 3 bases and J by 7 bases, with 12 bases between. The CDR3 loop is CASSDDGSAGYTF. DNA for the CDR3: TGTGCCAGCAGTGACGATGGGTCTGCTGGCTACACCTTC.

In its sample, this clonotype was seen many times. The rearrangement uses TRBV7-2 and TRBJ2-5; D uncertain. The CDR3 spans 15 residues. CDR1 is SGHTA, CDR2 FQGNSA, per germline. The V end was cut by 5 bases, the J end by 1 base, with 14 bases between. CDR3 amino acids: CASSQLGRLQETQYF. The CDR3 DNA reads as TGTGCCAGCAGCCAGCTAGGACGGCTCCAAGAGACCCAGTACTTC.

This clonotype has only a few counts. The chain employs TRBV9 and TRBJ2-3; 9 bases align to TRBD2. Germline CDR1 reads SGDLS; CDR2 reads YYNGEE. The CDR3 length is 15 residues. The V gene end was trimmed by 2 bases and the J gene end by 4 bases; junction bases not matched to a gene: 5. This CDR3 is CASSVPLAGPDTQYF. Here the CDR3 DNA reads TGTGCCAGCAGCGTTCCCCTAGCGGGGCCAGATACGCAGTATTTT.